These 29 T cell receptor beta chains originate from one sample sequenced in a study of T cells in Graves' hyperthyroidism and ophthalmopathy. Template material for amplifying TCR beta CDR3 regions consisted of RNA transcripts. Initially, a first-round RT-PCR of the TCR CDR3 employed the HTBI primer set. TCRdb re-analysed the multiplex PCR reads in MiXCR, keeping a single row per CDR3 protein. The profile covers about 690,000 distinct CDR3 sequences, with 15% to 20% appearing a single time and 15% taken by the ten largest. The sequenced material came from blood. These receptors were obtained from a man in his fifties with Graves' hyperthyroidism.

A note on this clonotype: The junction departs from the called germline gene at one end, perhaps through a read error. V gene TRBV12-3 or TRBV12-4 combines with J gene TRBJ1-5; tentatively, D is TRBD1 (5 bases). The CDR3 totals 13 residues. The CDR3 spells CASNPGWGQPQHF. CDR3 DNA sequence: TGTGCGAGCAATCCCGGTTGGGGCCAGCCCCAGCATTTT.

As to this clonotype: At one end, the junction sequence differs from germline, possibly due to a read error. V gene TRBV5-1 combines with J gene TRBJ2-5; 10 bases agree with TRBD2. The CDR3 loop spans 17 amino acids. In germline, CDR1 is SGHRS, CDR2 YFSETQ. This CDR3 is CASTKTLGLAERETHYF. CDR3 nucleotide sequence: TGCGCCAGCACCAAAACATTAGGACTAGCGGAGAGGGAGACCCACTACTTC.

This chain uses TRBV3-1 with TRBJ2-2, with 10 nucleotides matching TRBD1. The CDR3 is made up of 19 amino acids. Germline V gene lookup returns CDR1 LGHDT and CDR2 YNNKEL (reference sequence). The trim removed 0 bases at V and 7 bases at J, leaving 14 bases unmatched. The chain's CDR3 is CASSQDAGQGFVSGGELFF. In DNA, the CDR3 is TGTGCCAGCAGCCAAGATGCGGGACAGGGGTTTGTTAGTGGCGGGGAGCTGTTTTTT.

This clonotype was found many times. This rearrangement joins TRBV19 to TRBJ1-3; D is possibly TRBD1 (5 bases). Germline V gene sequence: CDR1 LNHDA, CDR2 SQIVND (reference sequence). V lost 10 bases and J lost 0, with 10 bases in between. This CDR3 is built from 13 residues. The CDR3 sequence is CATQQDSGNTIYF. CDR3 sequence (DNA): TGTGCCACTCAACAGGACTCTGGAAACACCATATATTTT.

This clonotype appeared a few times. The J gene is TRBJ2-5, the V gene TRBV6-1; TRBD1 matches at 9 bases. Germline-derived CDR1 and CDR2 are MNHNS and SASEGT. After removal of 5 bases from V and 5 bases from J, the junction contained 6 bases not matched to a gene. This CDR3 region has 14 residues. In DNA form, the CDR3 reads TGTGCCAGCAGTATCCGGGACAGGGTTGAGACCCAGTACTTC. Translated, it gives CASSIRDRVETQYF.

This clonotype was seen many times. The rearrangement links TRBV28 to TRBJ2-5, with D perhaps matching TRBD1 (5 bases). CDR1 is MDHEN, CDR2 SYDVKM, per germline. The CDR3 is 13 residues long. The V gene lost 6 bases and the J gene lost 2 bases, with 10 bases spanning the gap. Written as DNA, the CDR3 is TGTGCCAGCAGACCGACAGTGCAAGAGACCCAGTACTTC. Its protein product is CASRPTVQETQYF.

This clonotype occurred many times. The rearrangement joins TRBV2 to TRBJ2-2; D not resolved. This CDR3 has 13 amino acids. V was shortened by 7 bases and J by 7 bases, with 13 bases between the two germline ends. CDR1 is SNHLY, CDR2 FYNNEI, per germline. The CDR3 loop is CASTYVPGGELFF. As DNA, the CDR3 is TGTGCCAGCACCTATGTCCCGGGCGGGGAGCTGTTTTTT.

The rearrangement joins TRBV6-2 or TRBV6-3 to TRBJ2-7; 9 bases are shared with TRBD2. In germline, CDR1 is MNHEY, CDR2 SVGEGT. The CDR3 runs 14 residues. Trimming cost V 2 bases and J 3 bases; bases outside gene matches: 2. The CDR3 protein is CASSYGSGSYEQYF. Here the CDR3 DNA reads TGTGCCAGCAGTTACGGTAGCGGGAGCTACGAGCAGTACTTC.

The gene calls are TRBV7-9 and TRBJ1-2, with no clear D. The CDR3 loop spans 14 amino acids. The germline V gene encodes CDR1 SEHNR and CDR2 FQNEAQ (reference sequence). Between the trimmed V and J ends, which lost 3 bases and 0 bases, there was a span of 8 bases. CDR3 region: CASSLPDANYGYTF. The CDR3 nucleotides are TGTGCCAGCAGCTTGCCAGACGCTAACTATGGCTACACCTTC.

Comments on this clonotype: A much larger clone is a single base away; this may be a read error. V and J are TRBV28 and TRBJ2-7, with D maybe TRBD1 (5 bases). V gave up 8 bases and J gave up 4 bases, with 15 bases separating them. The CDR3 loop spans 13 amino acids. Germline CDR1 reads MDHEN; CDR2 reads SYDVKM. CDR3 amino acids: CASSTRGRYEQYF. CDR3 DNA: TGTGCCAGCTCAACAAGGGGCAGGTACGAGCAGTACTTC.

The genes are TRBV6-1 and TRBJ1-4, with TRBD1 as a possible D gene (5 bases). Germline CDR1 and CDR2: MNHNS and SASEGT. Deletions cut 2 bases from V and 4 bases from J, with 14 bases between. This CDR3 contains 16 residues. This CDR3 reads CASSELRGRLNEKLFF. The CDR3 coding sequence is TGTGCCAGCAGTGAACTGAGGGGCAGGCTTAATGAAAAACTGTTTTTT.

This clonotype has a handful of counts. The chain recombines TRBV7-8 with TRBJ2-1, with D possibly TRBD2 on 5 matching bases. Germline CDR1 SGHVS, CDR2 FQNEAQ. The V end lost 5 bases, the J end lost 0 bases, and 11 bases lay between the germline ends. The CDR3 spans 15 residues. CDR3 sequence: CASSPGMPSYNEQFF. CDR3 DNA sequence: TGTGCCAGCAGCCCCGGGATGCCCTCCTACAATGAGCAGTTCTTC.

This clonotype was picked up a small number of times. This chain joins TRBV20-1 and TRBJ2-3, with D tentatively TRBD1 (6 bases). V was shortened by 6 bases and J by 1 base, with 17 bases between the two germline ends. The length of the CDR3 is 15 residues. Germline V CDR1 and CDR2: DFQATT, SNEGSKA (reference sequence). CDR3 in amino acids: CSADGQSRGTDTQYF. CDR3 nucleotides: TGCAGTGCCGACGGACAGTCCAGGGGCACAGATACGCAGTATTTT.

The rearrangement links TRBV3-1 to TRBJ1-1; TRBD1 is a possible D gene (5 bases). This CDR3 is built from 15 residues. CDR1 and CDR2 from the germline V gene are LGHDT and YNNKEL (reference sequence). V was clipped by 4 bases and J by 1 base, with 13 bases between them. The CDR3 nucleotides are TGTGCCAGCAGCCCTTCGGACACCAGGAACACTGAAGCTTTCTTT. This codes for CASSPSDTRNTEAFF.

J is TRBJ1-1 and V is TRBV24-1, with D possibly matching TRBD1 (6 bases). V lost 7 bases to trimming and J lost 7 bases, with 21 bases between them. Looked up from germline, CDR1 is KGHDR and CDR2 is SFDVKD. CDR3 length: 15 residues. The CDR3 protein is CATSAHSAGDNEAFF. The DNA for the CDR3 is TGTGCCACCAGCGCTCACTCAGCGGGGGACAATGAAGCTTTCTTT.

This clonotype was seen more than once but under ten times. The chain has TRBV3-1 and TRBJ2-1; tentatively, D is TRBD1 or TRBD2 (6 bases each). The CDR3 loop spans 16 amino acids. V lost 4 bases to trimming and J lost 8 bases, with 21 bases between them. CDR1 LGHDT and CDR2 YNNKEL come from the germline V gene (reference sequence). In DNA, the CDR3 is TGTGCCAGCAGCCCCAGACGACTAGGGGGTTTCGATGAGCAGTTCTTC. This encodes CASSPRRLGGFDEQFF.

This clonotype has a count of ten or more. The rearrangement joins TRBV20-1 to TRBJ2-6; 10 nucleotides line up with TRBD2. The CDR3 is 17 amino acids. After removal of 5 bases from V and 4 bases from J, the junction contained 11 bases not matched to a gene. Germline CDR1 and CDR2: DFQATT and SNEGSKA (reference sequence). The CDR3 bases are TGCAGTGCTCGTCTTCTAGCGGGAGAATCGGGGGCCAACGTCCTGACTTTC. Amino acids: CSARLLAGESGANVLTF.

This clonotype was recorded a few times. The junction departs from germline at one end; a sequencing error may be responsible. The rearrangement joins TRBV2 to TRBJ2-2; a possible D gene is TRBD1 (5 bases). Germline lookup yields CDR1 SNHLY and CDR2 FYNNEI. The CDR3 sequence is 11 residues long. CDR3 DNA: TGTGCCAGCAGTGTGGAAGGGGTGCTGTTTTTT. This gives the protein CASSVEGVLFF.

This clonotype was picked up many times. This rearrangement joins TRBV28 to TRBJ1-5, with TRBD1 matching over 10 bases. The CDR3 has 16 amino acids. Looked up from germline, CDR1 is MDHEN and CDR2 is SYDVKM. Trimming took 6 bases from V and 11 from J; bases not matched to a gene: 16. CDR3 nucleotide sequence: TGTGCCAGCAGCCATCTAGGGGACAGGGGATGGGAGACCCAGCATTTT. Its protein product is CASSHLGDRGWETQHF.

The genes are TRBV15 and TRBJ2-3; the D is unclear. Between the trimmed V and J ends, which lost 5 bases and 7 bases, there was a span of 16 bases. The CDR3 totals 14 residues. Germline V gene data show CDR1 as LNHNV and CDR2 as YYDKDF (reference sequence). The CDR3 DNA is TGTGCCACCAGCCTACGGAAGGGCCCTAATACGCAGTATTTT. Its protein is CATSLRKGPNTQYF.

The rearrangement uses TRBV5-1 and TRBJ1-4; possibly TRBD1 for D (6 bases). CDR1 SGHRS and CDR2 YFSETQ come from the germline V gene. The germline V and J ends were trimmed by 4 bases and 7 bases, with 20 bases remaining between them. The CDR3 loop spans 16 amino acids. The CDR3, as DNA: TGCGCCAGCAGCACCGAAACCACAGGGTCTGGTGAAAAACTGTTTTTT. Its protein is CASSTETTGSGEKLFF.

This clonotype was seen ten or more times. The chain combines TRBV6-6 with TRBJ2-3, with TRBD2 matching over 12 bases. This CDR3 has 15 residues. Trimming took 2 bases from V and 6 from J; bases not matched to a gene: 3. CDR1 and CDR2 (germline): MNHNY, SVGAGI (reference sequence). The CDR3 DNA reads as TGTGCCAGCAGTTACAGGGGGACTAGCGGGGATACGCAGTATTTT. Protein product: CASSYRGTSGDTQYF.

Turning to this clonotype: A clone one base away is much larger, so this may be a read error. The chain combines TRBV10-3 with TRBJ2-7, with 13 bases identical to TRBD2. The CDR3 is 13 amino acids. CDR1 is ENHRY and CDR2 is SYGVKD in the germline V gene. CDR3 region: CATRTSGSYDQYF. CDR3 DNA: TGTGCCACGAGGACTAGCGGGAGCTACGACCAGTACTTC.

J is TRBJ2-1 and V is TRBV9; D is perhaps TRBD1 (6 bases). CDR1 and CDR2 from the germline V gene are SGDLS and YYNGEE. Deletions cut 6 bases from V and 3 bases from J, with 16 bases between. CDR3 size: 15 residues. Here the CDR3 DNA reads TGTGCCAGCACCCTTGGGGACAACTTCTACAATGAGCAGTTCTTC. Protein product: CASTLGDNFYNEQFF.

This clonotype has ten or more counts. The chain employs TRBV6-1 and TRBJ1-1, with TRBD1 matching over 7 bases. From germline, CDR1 is MNHNS and CDR2 SASEGT. The V gene end was trimmed by 0 bases and the J gene end by 10 bases; junction bases not matched to a gene: 11. This CDR3 spans 15 amino acids. CDR3 coding DNA: TGTGCCAGCAGTGAAGCCTTGGAGGGGGCGGGGGCAGCTTTCTTT. Protein product: CASSEALEGAGAAFF.

This clonotype was picked up many times. The chain uses TRBV12-3 or TRBV12-4 and TRBJ1-5; 8 bases align to TRBD1. The CDR3 totals 15 residues. V dropped 6 bases and J dropped 7; count of bases not matched to a gene: 11. CDR3 sequence: CASSSAQGARQPQHF. CDR3 coding DNA: TGTGCCAGCAGCTCGGCCCAGGGGGCGCGGCAGCCCCAGCATTTT.

This clonotype was detected many times. V and J are TRBV2 and TRBJ2-5; D ambiguous. Germline CDR1 and CDR2: SNHLY and FYNNEI. The CDR3 runs 12 residues. Trimming took 7 bases from V and 2 from J, leaving 8 bases between them. As DNA, the CDR3 is TGTGCCAGCAACCGGCTACAAGAGACCCAGTACTTC. Its translation: CASNRLQETQYF.

About this clonotype itself: The junction shows a germline mismatch at one end, possibly a read error. The chain carries TRBV10-3 and TRBJ2-5; perhaps D is TRBD1 or TRBD2 (5 bases each). From germline, CDR1 is ENHRY and CDR2 SYGVKD. This CDR3 comprises 16 residues. The CDR3 protein is CGISESGPAVQETQYF. CDR3 DNA sequence: TGTGGCATCAGTGAGTCAGGGCCAGCGGTACAAGAGACCCAGTACTTC.

This clonotype was detected ten times or more. The genes are TRBV27 and TRBJ2-5; TRBD1 matches at 7 bases. The CDR3 totals 15 residues. Germline CDR1 reads MNHEY; CDR2 reads SMNVEV (reference sequence). V lost 2 bases, J lost 4 bases, and 7 bases stayed unmatched. The DNA of the CDR3 is TGTGCCAGCAGTTTAGGCCAGGGGGTTAGAGAGACCCAGTACTTC. Translation gives CASSLGQGVRETQYF.